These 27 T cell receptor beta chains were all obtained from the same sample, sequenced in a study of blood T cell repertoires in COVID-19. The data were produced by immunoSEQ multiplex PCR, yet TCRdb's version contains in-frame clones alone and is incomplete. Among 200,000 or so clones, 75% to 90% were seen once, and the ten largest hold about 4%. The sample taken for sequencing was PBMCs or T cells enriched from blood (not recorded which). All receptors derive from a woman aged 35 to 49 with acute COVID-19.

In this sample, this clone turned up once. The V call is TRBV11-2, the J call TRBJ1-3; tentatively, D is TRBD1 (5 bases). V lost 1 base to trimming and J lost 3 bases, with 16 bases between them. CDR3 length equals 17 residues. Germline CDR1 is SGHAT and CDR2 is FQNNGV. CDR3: CASSLGPRLQGGNTIYF. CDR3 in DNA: TGTGCCAGCAGCTTAGGACCTCGGCTGCAGGGTGGAAACACCATATATTTT.

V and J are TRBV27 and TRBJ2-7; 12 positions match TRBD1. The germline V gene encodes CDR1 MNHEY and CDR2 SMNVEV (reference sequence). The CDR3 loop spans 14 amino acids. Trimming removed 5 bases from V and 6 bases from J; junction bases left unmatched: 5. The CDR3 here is CASSRGTGGLEQYV. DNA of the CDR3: TGTGCCAGCAGTCGAGGGACAGGGGGCCTCGAGCAGTACGTC.

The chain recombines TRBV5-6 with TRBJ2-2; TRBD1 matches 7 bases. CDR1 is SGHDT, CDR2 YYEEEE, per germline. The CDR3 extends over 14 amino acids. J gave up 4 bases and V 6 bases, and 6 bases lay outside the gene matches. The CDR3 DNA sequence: TGTGCCAGCATCAAAGGACAGGTCACCGGGGAGCTGTTTTTT. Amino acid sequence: CASIKGQVTGELFF.

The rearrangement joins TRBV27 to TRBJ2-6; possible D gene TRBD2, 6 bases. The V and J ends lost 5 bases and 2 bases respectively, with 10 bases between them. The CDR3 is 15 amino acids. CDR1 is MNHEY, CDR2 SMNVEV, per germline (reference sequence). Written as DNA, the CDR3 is TGTGCCAGCAGTACCCGGGGGACTGGGGCCAACGTCCTGACTTTC. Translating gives CASSTRGTGANVLTF.

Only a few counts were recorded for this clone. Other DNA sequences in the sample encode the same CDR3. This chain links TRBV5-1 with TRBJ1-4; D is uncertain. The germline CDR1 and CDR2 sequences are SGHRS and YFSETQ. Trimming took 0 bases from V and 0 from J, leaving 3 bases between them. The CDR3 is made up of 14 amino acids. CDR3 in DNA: TGCGCCAGCAGCTTGGCCGCAACTAATGAAAAACTGTTTTTT. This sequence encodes CASSLAATNEKLFF.

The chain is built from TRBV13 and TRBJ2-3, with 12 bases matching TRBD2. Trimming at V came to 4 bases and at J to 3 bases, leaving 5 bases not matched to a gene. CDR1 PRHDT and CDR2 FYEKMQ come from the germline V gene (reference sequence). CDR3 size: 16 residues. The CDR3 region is CASSSPGLAGTDTQYF. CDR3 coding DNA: TGTGCCAGCAGCTCCCCCGGACTAGCGGGGACAGATACGCAGTATTTT.

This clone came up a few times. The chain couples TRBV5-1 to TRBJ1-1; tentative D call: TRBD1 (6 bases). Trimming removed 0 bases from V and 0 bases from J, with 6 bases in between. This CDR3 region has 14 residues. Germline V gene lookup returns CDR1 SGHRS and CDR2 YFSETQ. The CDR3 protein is CASSLDRVNTEAFF. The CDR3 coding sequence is TGCGCCAGCAGCTTGGACAGGGTGAACACTGAAGCTTTCTTT.

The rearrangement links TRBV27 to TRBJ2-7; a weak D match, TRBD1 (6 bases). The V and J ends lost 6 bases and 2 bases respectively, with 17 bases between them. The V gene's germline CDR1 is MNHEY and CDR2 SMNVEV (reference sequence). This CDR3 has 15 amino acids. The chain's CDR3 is CASSLTGSRPYEQYV. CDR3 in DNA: TGTGCCAGCAGCTTAACAGGGTCAAGGCCCTACGAGCAGTACGTC.

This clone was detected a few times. CDR3 in amino acids: CASSPLAGAQGDTQYF. The DNA for the CDR3 is TGTGCCAGCAGCCCACTAGCGGGGGCCCAGGGAGATACGCAGTATTTT. V gene TRBV7-9 combines with J gene TRBJ2-3, with 11 bases matching TRBD2. The CDR3 contains 16 residues. J lost 5 bases, V lost 5 bases, and 9 bases had no gene match. Germline CDR1 is SEHNR and CDR2 is FQNEAQ (reference sequence). Based on the CDR3 plus reference TRBV7-9 and TRBJ2-3, the full variable domain is DTGVSQNPRHKITKRGQNVTFRCDPISEHNRLYWYRQTLGQGPEFLTYFQNEAQLEKSRLLSDRFSAERPKGSFSTLEIQRTEQGDSAMYLCASSPLAGAQGDTQYFGPGTRLTVL.

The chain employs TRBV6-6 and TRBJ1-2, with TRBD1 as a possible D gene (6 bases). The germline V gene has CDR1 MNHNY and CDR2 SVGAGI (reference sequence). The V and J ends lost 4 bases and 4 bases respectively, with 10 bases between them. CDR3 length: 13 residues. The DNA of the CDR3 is TGTGCCAGCAGTTTGTCAGGGGTCTATGGCTACACCTTC. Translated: CASSLSGVYGYTF.

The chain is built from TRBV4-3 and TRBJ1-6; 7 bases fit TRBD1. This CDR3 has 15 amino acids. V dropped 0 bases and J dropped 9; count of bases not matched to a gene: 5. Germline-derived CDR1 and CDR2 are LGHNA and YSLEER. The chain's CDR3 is CASSQDRGRGSPLHF. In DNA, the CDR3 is TGCGCCAGCAGCCAAGATAGGGGGCGCGGTTCACCCCTCCACTTT.

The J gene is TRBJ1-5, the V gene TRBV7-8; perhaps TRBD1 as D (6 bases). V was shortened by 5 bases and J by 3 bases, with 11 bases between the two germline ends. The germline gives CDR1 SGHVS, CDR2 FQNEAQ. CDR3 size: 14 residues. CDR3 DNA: TGTGCCAGCAGCCCTGACAGGAACAATCAGCCCCAGCATTTT. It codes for CASSPDRNNQPQHF.

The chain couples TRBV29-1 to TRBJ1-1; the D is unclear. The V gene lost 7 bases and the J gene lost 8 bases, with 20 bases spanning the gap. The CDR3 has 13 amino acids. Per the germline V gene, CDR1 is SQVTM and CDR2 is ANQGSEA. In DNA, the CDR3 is TGCAGCGGGGCACTGTTGGGAGTGGGCGAAGCTTTCTTT. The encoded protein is CSGALLGVGEAFF.

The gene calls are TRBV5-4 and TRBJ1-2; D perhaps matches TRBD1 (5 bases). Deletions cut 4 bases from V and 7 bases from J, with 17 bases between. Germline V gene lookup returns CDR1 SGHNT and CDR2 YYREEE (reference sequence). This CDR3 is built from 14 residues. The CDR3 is CASSPTGTELGYTF. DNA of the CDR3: TGTGCCAGCAGCCCGACCGGGACTGAGCTTGGCTACACCTTC.

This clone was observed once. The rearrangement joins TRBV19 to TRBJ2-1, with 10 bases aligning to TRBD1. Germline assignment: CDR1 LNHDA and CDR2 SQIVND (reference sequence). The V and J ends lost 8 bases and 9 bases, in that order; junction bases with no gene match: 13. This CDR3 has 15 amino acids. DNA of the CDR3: TGTGCCAGTCAACCCCGGGACAGGGGTCTGGGTGAGCAGTTCTTC. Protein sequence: CASQPRDRGLGEQFF.

The CDR3 sequence is CSARNRGSYTF. The CDR3 coding sequence is TGCAGTGCTAGAAACAGGGGCAGCTACACCTTC. The chain joins TRBV20-1 to TRBJ1-2, with TRBD1 matching 7 bases. Trimming removed 2 bases from V and 9 bases from J; junction bases left unmatched: 3. The CDR3 runs to 11 residues. From germline, CDR1 is DFQATT and CDR2 SNEGSKA (reference sequence).

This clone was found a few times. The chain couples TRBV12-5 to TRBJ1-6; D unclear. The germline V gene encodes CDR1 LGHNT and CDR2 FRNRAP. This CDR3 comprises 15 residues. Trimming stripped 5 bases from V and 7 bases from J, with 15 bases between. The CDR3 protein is CASGTSIRGNSPLHF. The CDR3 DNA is TGTGCTAGTGGTACCTCGATCCGAGGCAATTCACCCCTCCACTTT. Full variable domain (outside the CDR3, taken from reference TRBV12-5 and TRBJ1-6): DARVTQTPRHKVTEMGQEVTMRCQPILGHNTVFWYRQTMMQGLELLAYFRNRAPLDDSGMPKDRFSAEMPDATLATLKIQPSEPRDSAVYFCASGTSIRGNSPLHFGNGTRLTVT.

CDR3 DNA sequence: TGTGCCAGCCTCGGAGAGGCAGGGGGATACACCTTC. This translates into CASLGEAGGYTF. The J gene is TRBJ1-2, the V gene TRBV14; 7 positions match TRBD1. With V trimmed by 8 bases and J by 11 bases, 11 bases remained unmatched. From germline, CDR1 is SGHDN and CDR2 FVKESK. CDR3 length: 12 amino acids.

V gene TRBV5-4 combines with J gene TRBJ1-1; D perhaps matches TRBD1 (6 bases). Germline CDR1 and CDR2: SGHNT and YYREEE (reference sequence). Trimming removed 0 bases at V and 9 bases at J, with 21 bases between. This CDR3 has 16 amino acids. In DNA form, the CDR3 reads TGTGCCAGCAGCTTGGATCTACGGAGGGGGGGCGAGAAAGCTTTCTTT. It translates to CASSLDLRRGGEKAFF.

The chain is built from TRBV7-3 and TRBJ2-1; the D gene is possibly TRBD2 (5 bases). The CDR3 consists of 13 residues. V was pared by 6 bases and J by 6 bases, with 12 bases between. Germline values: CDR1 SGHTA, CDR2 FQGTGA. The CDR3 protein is CASRYSAGNEQFF. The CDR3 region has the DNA TGTGCCAGCAGATATTCGGCGGGCAATGAGCAGTTCTTC.

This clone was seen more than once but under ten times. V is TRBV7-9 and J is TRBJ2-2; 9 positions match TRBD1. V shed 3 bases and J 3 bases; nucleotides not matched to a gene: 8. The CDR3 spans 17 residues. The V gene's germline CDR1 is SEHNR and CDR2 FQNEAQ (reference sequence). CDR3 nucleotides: TGTGCCAGCAGCTTCCCCCGGGACAGGGAAGACACCGGGGAGCTGTTTTTT. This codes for CASSFPRDREDTGELFF.

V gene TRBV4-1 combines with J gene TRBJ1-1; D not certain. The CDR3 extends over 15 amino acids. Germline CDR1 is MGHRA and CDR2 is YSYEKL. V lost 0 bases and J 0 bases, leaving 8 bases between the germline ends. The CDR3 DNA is TGCGCCAGCAGCCAAGAAGGAGTGGTGAACACTGAAGCTTTCTTT. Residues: CASSQEGVVNTEAFF.

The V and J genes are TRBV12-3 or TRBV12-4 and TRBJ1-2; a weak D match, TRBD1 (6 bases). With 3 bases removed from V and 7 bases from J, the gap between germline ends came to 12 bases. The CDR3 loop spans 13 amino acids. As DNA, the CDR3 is TGTGCCAGCAGTTTCTCACAGGGCCGTGGCTACACCTTC. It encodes CASSFSQGRGYTF.

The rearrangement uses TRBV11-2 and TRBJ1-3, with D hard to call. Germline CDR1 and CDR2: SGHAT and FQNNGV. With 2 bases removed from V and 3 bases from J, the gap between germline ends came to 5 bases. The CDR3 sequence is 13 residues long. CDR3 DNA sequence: TGTGCCAGCAGCTTACTCTATGGAAACACCATATATTTT. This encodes CASSLLYGNTIYF.

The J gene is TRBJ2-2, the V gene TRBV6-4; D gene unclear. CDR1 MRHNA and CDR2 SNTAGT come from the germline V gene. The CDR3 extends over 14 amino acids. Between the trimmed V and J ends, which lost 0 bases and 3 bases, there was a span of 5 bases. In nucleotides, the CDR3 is TGTGCCAGCAGTGACTCGGGCGACACCGGGGAGCTGTTTTTT. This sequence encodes CASSDSGDTGELFF.

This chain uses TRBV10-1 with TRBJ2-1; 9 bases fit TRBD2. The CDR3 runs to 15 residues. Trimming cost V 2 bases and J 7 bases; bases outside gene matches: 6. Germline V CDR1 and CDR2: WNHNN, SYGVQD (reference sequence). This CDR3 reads CASSEKLAGLNEQFF. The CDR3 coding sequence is TGCGCCAGCAGTGAGAAGCTAGCGGGGTTGAATGAGCAGTTCTTC.

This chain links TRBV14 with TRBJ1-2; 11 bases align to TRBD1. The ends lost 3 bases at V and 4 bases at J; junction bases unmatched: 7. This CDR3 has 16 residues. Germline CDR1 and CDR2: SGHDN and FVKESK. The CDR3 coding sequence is TGTGCCAGCAGCCAGGACAGGGGGCGCCCCCTCTATGGCTACACCTTC. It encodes CASSQDRGRPLYGYTF.